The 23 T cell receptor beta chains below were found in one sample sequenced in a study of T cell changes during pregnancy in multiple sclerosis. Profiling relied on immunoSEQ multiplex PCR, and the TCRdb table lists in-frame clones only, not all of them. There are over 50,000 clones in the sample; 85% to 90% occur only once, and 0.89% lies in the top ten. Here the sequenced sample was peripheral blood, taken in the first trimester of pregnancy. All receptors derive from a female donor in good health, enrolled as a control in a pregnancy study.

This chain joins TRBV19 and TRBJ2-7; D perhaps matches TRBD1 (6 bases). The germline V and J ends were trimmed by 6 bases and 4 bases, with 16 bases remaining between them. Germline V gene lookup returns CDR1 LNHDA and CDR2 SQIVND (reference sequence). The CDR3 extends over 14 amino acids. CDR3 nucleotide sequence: TGTGCCAGTAGCTTATACGGGACACCTTACGAGCAGTACTTC. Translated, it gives CASSLYGTPYEQYF.

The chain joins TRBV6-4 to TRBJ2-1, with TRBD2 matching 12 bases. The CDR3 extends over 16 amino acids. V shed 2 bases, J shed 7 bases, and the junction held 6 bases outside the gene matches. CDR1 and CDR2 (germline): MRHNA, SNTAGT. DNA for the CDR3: TGTGCCAGCAGTGACACTCCTAGCGGGGGGGCGAATGAGCAGTTCTTC. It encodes CASSDTPSGGANEQFF.

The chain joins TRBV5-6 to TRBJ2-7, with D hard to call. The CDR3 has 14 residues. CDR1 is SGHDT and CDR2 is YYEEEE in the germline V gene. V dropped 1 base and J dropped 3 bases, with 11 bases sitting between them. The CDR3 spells CASSLILSYYEQYF. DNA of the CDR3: TGTGCCAGCAGCTTGATCCTATCATACTACGAGCAGTACTTC.

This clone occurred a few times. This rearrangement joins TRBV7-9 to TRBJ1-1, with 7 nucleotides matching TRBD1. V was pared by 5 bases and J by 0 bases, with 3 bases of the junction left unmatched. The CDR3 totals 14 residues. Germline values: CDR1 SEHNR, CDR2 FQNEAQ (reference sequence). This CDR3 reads CASSRGQLNTEAFF. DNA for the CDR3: TGTGCCAGCAGCCGGGGACAGCTGAACACTGAAGCTTTCTTT.

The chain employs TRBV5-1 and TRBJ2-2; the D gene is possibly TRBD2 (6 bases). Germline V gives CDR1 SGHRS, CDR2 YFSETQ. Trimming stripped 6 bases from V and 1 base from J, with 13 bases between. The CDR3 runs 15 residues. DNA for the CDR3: TGCGCCAGCATGGGAGGCGGGGAGAACACCGGGGAGCTGTTTTTT. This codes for CASMGGGENTGELFF.

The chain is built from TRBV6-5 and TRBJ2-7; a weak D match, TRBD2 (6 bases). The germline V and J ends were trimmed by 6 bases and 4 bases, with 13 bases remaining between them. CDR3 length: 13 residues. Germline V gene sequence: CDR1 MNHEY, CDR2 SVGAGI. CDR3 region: CASRRGVEYEQYF. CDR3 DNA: TGTGCCAGCAGACGCGGGGTTGAGTACGAGCAGTACTTC.

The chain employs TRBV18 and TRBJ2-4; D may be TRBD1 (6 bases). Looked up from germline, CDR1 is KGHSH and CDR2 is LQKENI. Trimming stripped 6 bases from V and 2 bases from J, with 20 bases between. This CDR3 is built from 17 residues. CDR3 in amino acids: CASSLNDRGTSKNIQYF. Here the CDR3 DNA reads TGTGCCAGCTCGCTTAACGATAGGGGGACCTCCAAAAACATTCAGTACTTC. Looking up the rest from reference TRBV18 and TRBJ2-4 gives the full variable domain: NAGVMQNPRHLVRRRGQEARLRCSPMKGHSHVYWYRQLPEEGLKFMVYLQKENIIDESGMPKERFSAEFPKEGPSILRIQQVVRGDSAAYFCASSLNDRGTSKNIQYFGAGTRLSVL.

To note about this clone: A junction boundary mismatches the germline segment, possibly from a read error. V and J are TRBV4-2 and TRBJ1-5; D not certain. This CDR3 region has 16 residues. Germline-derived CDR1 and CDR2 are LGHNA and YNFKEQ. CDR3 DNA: TGTGCCAGCACCCAAGACACCGGGGTTATTGGTCAGCCCCAGCATTTT. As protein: CASTQDTGVIGQPQHF.

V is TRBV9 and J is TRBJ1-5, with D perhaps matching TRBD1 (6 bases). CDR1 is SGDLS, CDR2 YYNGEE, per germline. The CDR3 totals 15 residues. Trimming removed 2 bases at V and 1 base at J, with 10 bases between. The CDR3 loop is CASSVGQLSNQPQHF. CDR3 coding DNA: TGTGCCAGCAGCGTCGGACAGTTAAGCAATCAGCCCCAGCATTTT.

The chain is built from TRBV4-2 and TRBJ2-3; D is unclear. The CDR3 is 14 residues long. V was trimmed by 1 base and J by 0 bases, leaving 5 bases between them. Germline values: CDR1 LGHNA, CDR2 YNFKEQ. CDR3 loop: CASSQVASTDTQYF. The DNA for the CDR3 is TGTGCCAGCAGCCAAGTGGCAAGCACAGATACGCAGTATTTT.

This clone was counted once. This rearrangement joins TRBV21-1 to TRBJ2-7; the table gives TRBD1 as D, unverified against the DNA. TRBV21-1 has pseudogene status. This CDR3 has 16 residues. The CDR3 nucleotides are TGTGCCAGCAGCAAAGACGACATTCTCGACTCCTACGAGCAGTACTTC. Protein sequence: CASSKDDILDSYEQYF.

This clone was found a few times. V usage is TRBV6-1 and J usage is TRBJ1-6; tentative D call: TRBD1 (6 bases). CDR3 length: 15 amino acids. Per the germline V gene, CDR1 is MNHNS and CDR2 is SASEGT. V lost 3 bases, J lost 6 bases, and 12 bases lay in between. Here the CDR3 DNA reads TGTGCCAGCAGTGATCTAGGGGGTCGTAATTCACCCCTCCACTTT. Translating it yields CASSDLGGRNSPLHF.

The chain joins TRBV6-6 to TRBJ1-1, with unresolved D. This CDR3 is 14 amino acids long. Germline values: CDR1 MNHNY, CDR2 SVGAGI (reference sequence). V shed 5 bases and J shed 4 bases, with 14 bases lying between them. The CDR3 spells CASSPLLSGTEAFF. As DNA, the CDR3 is TGTGCCAGCAGTCCGTTGTTGAGCGGCACTGAAGCTTTCTTT.

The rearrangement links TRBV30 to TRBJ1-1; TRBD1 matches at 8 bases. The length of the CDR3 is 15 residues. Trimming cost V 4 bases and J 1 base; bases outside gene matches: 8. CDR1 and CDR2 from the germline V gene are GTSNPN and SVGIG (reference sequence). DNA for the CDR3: TGTGCCTGGATAACGGGACAGGCGAGGAACACTGAAGCTTTCTTT. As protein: CAWITGQARNTEAFF. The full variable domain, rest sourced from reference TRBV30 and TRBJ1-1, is SQTIHQWPATLVQPVGSPLSLECTVEGTSNPNLYWYRQAAGRGLQLLFYSVGIGQISSEVPQNLSASRPQDRQFILSSKKLLLSDSGFYLCAWITGQARNTEAFFGQGTRLTVV.

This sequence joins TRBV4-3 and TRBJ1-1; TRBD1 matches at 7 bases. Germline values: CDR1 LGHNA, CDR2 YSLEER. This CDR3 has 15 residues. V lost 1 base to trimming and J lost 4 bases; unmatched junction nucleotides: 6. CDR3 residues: CASSQVETGTTEAFF. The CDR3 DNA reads TGCGCCAGCAGCCAAGTCGAGACAGGGACCACTGAAGCTTTCTTT.

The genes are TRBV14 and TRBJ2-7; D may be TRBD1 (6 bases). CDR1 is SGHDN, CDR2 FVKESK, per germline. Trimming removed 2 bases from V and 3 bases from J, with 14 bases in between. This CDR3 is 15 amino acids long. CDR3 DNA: TGTGCCAGCAGCCAATTCGCTGGCAGGGGCTACGAGCAGTACTTC. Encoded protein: CASSQFAGRGYEQYF.

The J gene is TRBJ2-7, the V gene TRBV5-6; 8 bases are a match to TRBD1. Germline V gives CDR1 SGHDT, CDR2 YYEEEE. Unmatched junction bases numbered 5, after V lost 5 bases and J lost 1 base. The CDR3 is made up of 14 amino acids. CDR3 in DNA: TGTGCCAGCAGAGGACAGGGTAATTCCTACGAGCAGTACTTC. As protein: CASRGQGNSYEQYF.

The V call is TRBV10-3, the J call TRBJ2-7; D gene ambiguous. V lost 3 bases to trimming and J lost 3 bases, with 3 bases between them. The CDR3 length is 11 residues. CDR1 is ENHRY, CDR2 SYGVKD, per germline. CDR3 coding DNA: TGTGCCATCAGTGACAGCTACGAGCAGTACTTC. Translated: CAISDSYEQYF.

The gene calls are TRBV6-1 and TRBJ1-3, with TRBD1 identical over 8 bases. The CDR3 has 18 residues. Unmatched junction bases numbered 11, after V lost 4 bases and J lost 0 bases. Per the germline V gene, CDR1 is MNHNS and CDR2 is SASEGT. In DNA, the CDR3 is TGTGCCAGCAGTGCCGGGACAGGTGATATGAGCTCTGGAAACACCATATATTTT. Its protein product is CASSAGTGDMSSGNTIYF.

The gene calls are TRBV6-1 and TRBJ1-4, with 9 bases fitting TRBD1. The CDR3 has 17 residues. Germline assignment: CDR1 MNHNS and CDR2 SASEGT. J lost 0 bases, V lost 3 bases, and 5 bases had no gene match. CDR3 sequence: CASSDLQGAATNEKLFF. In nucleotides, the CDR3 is TGTGCCAGCAGTGACCTACAGGGGGCTGCAACTAATGAAAAACTGTTTTTT.

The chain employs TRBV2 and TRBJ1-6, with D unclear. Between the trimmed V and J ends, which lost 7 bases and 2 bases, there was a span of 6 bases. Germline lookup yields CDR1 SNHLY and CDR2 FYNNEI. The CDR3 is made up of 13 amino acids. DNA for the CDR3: TGTGCCAGCAAGGAGACCTATAATTCACCCCTCCACTTT. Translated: CASKETYNSPLHF.

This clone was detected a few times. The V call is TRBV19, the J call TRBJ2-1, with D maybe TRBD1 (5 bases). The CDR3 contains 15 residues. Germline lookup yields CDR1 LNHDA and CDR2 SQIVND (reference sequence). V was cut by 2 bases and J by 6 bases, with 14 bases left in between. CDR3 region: CASSISRVVGNEQFF. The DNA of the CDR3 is TGTGCCAGTAGTATAAGCAGGGTCGTGGGCAATGAGCAGTTCTTC.

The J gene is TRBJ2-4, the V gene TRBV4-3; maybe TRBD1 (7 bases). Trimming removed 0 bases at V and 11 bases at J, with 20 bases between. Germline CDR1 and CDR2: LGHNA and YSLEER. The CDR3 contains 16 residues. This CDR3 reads CASSQDFAGGRSVQYF. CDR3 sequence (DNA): TGCGCCAGCAGCCAAGATTTCGCAGGGGGGAGGTCCGTTCAGTACTTC.